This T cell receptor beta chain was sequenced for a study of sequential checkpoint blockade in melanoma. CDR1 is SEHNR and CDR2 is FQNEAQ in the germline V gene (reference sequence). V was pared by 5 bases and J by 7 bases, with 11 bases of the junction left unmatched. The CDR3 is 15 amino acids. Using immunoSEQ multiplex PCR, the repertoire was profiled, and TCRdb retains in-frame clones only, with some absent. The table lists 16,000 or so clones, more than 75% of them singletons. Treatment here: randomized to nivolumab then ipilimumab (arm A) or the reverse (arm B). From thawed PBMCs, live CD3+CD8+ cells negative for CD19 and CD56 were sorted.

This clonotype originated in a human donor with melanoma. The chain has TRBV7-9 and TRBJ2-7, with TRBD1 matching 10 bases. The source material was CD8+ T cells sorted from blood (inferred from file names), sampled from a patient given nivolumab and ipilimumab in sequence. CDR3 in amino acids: CASSPDRGRMGEQYF. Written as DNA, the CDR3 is TGTGCCAGCAGCCCCGACAGGGGGCGTATGGGGGAGCAGTACTTC.